This T cell receptor (beta chain) was identified in a study of T cell responses to AZD1222 COVID-19 vaccine. Points from the study as a whole: Unmutated variant regions are reportedly targeted by nearly half of spike-specific TCRs.

The CDR3 extends over 16 amino acids. Germline CDR1 SSHAT, CDR2 FNYEAQ (reference sequence). Method: immunoSEQ multiplex PCR; TCRdb's copy keeps in-frame clones and lacks some. The data show about 130,000 clones, 80% to 90% seen once. A remark on this clone: Its antigen is as yet unknown. An end of the junction does not agree with germline; a read error may underlie this.

The chain is built from TRBV7-7 and TRBJ2-1, with 8 bases that match TRBD2. This TCR came from an adult in good health. Here the sequenced sample was peripheral blood, taken on day 0 of AZD1222 vaccination. The CDR3 sequence is CASSLGTSGSYNEQFF. DNA of the CDR3: TGTGCTAGCAGCTTAGGCACTAGCGGCTCCTACAATGAGCAGTTCTTC.